The next 21 T cell receptor beta chains were all read from a single sample in a study of neurological immune-mediated disorders. Each CDR3 protein is one row after TCRdb ran MiXCR on the 5' RACE reads. The table includes tens of thousands of distinct CDR3 sequences, about 9.3% detected once. Input material: PBMCs. These receptors all come from a woman in her twenties or thirties with HTLV-1-associated myelopathy (HAM/TSP).

This clonotype was observed at least ten times. The CDR3 is CASSSTYEQYF. The CDR3 nucleotides read TGTGCCAGCAGTTCAACATACGAGCAGTACTTC. The chain uses TRBV12-3 or TRBV12-4 and TRBJ2-7; D remains unclear. The CDR3 is 11 residues long. The ends were cut back, 4 bases at V and 4 bases at J, with 5 bases in the middle.

Comments on this clonotype: One base away lies a much larger clone, so this may be a sequencing read error. The chain employs TRBV18 and TRBJ2-2, with D unresolved. The CDR3 is made up of 15 amino acids. Germline V gene lookup returns CDR1 KGHSH and CDR2 LQKENI. The CDR3 region has the DNA TGTGCCAACTCATTCCAACGGGTTCGAGCCGGGGAGCTGTTTTTT. Amino acids: CANSFQRVRAGELFF. Full variable domain (outside the CDR3, taken from reference TRBV18 and TRBJ2-2): NAGVMQNPRHLVRRRGQEARLRCSPMKGHSHVYWYRQLPEEGLKFMVYLQKENIIDESGMPKERFSAEFPKEGPSILRIQQVVRGDSAAYFCANSFQRVRAGELFFGEGSRLTVL.

This clonotype was detected many times. This chain joins TRBV5-1 and TRBJ1-1; D possibly corresponds to TRBD1 (6 bases). Germline-derived CDR1 and CDR2 are SGHRS and YFSETQ. CDR3 length equals 20 residues. The V and J ends lost 0 bases and 3 bases respectively, with 27 bases between them. The CDR3 DNA reads as TGCGCCAGCAGCTTGGGGGTACAGGGAGGAGGTAGGCGTTTGGACACTGAAGCTTTCTTT. Amino acid sequence: CASSLGVQGGGRRLDTEAFF. Based on the CDR3 plus reference TRBV5-1 and TRBJ1-1, the full variable domain is KAGVTQTPRYLIKTRGQQVTLSCSPISGHRSVSWYQQTPGQGLQFLFEYFSETQRNKGNFPGRFSGRQFSNSRSEMNVSTLELGDSALYLCASSLGVQGGGRRLDTEAFFGQGTRLTVV.

At least ten counts were recorded for this clonotype. J is TRBJ2-1 and V is TRBV7-9, with TRBD1 matching 7 bases. The CDR3 length is 14 residues. CDR1 is SEHNR and CDR2 is FQNEAQ in the germline V gene (reference sequence). V lost 4 bases to trimming and J lost 8 bases; unmatched junction nucleotides: 8. CDR3 region: CASSSRQGIDEQFF. CDR3 nucleotides: TGTGCCAGCAGCTCAAGACAGGGAATCGATGAGCAGTTCTTC.

There are many counts of this clonotype. This chain uses TRBV5-1 with TRBJ1-1, with D possibly TRBD1 on 5 matching bases. CDR1 SGHRS and CDR2 YFSETQ come from the germline V gene. The CDR3 runs to 15 residues. Trimming cost V 4 bases and J 7 bases, with 20 bases left between them. CDR3 DNA sequence: TGCGCCAGCAGCCCCCAAGAGGGACGGACCGATGAAGCTTTCTTT. Translated, it gives CASSPQEGRTDEAFF.

At least ten counts were recorded for this clonotype. J is TRBJ2-7 and V is TRBV6-1; D is perhaps TRBD2 (6 bases). Germline V gives CDR1 MNHNS, CDR2 SASEGT. Trimming removed 1 base at V and 0 bases at J, with 10 bases between. There are 15 residues in the CDR3. Here the CDR3 DNA reads TGTGCCAGCAGTGAAGGATCCGGGAGCTCCTACGAGCAGTACTTC. Translated, it gives CASSEGSGSSYEQYF.

This clonotype was found many times. The chain combines TRBV20-1 with TRBJ2-1; D possibly corresponds to TRBD1 (6 bases). Trimming took 3 bases from V and 6 from J, leaving 18 bases between them. The CDR3 is 15 residues long. Germline V gene lookup returns CDR1 DFQATT and CDR2 SNEGSKA (reference sequence). The CDR3: CSARDPGTDSNEQFF. Written as DNA, the CDR3 is TGCAGTGCTAGGGACCCCGGGACGGACAGCAATGAGCAGTTCTTC.

This clonotype was seen many times. The V gene is TRBV11-2, the J gene TRBJ2-3; 8 positions match TRBD1. Germline V gene sequence: CDR1 SGHAT, CDR2 FQNNGV. With V trimmed by 4 bases and J by 5 bases, 11 bases remained unmatched. The CDR3 spans 16 residues. CDR3: CASSSIRGRAGDTQYF. CDR3 DNA: TGTGCCAGCAGCTCGATCAGGGGGCGTGCCGGAGATACGCAGTATTTT.

This clonotype was seen ten or more times. The J gene is TRBJ2-3, the V gene TRBV20-1; the match to TRBD1 covers 9 bases. The junction had 9 bases not matched to a gene; V was cut back by 1 base and J by 1 base. CDR3 length: 17 residues. Per germline, CDR1 DFQATT and CDR2 SNEGSKA (reference sequence). CDR3 amino acids: CSARGTGAGRGTDTQYF. Written as DNA, the CDR3 is TGCAGTGCTAGAGGGACAGGGGCCGGGCGCGGCACAGATACGCAGTATTTT.

This clonotype appeared many times. V usage is TRBV20-1 and J usage is TRBJ2-7; weak D call: TRBD2 (6 bases). CDR1 is DFQATT and CDR2 is SNEGSKA in the germline V gene (reference sequence). The V end lost 3 bases, the J end lost 6 bases, and 12 bases lay between the germline ends. The CDR3 extends over 12 amino acids. DNA of the CDR3: TGCAGTGCTAGTGCGGGGATAGGCGAGCAGTACTTC. Its translation is CSASAGIGEQYF.

CDR3: CASGDRENDEQYF. CDR3 DNA: TGTGCCAGCGGGGACAGGGAAAATGACGAGCAGTACTTC. This chain uses TRBV9 with TRBJ2-1, with TRBD1 matching 9 bases. The assigned J gene may be wrong: the sequence end matches TRBJ2-7 better. The CDR3 is 13 amino acids. The germline CDR1 and CDR2 sequences are SGDLS and YYNGEE.

This clonotype was observed at least ten times. V and J are TRBV12-3 or TRBV12-4 and TRBJ1-2; TRBD1 is a possible D gene (6 bases). With 8 bases removed from V and 7 bases from J, the gap between germline ends came to 20 bases. The CDR3 runs 14 residues. The chain's CDR3 is CASSLGGGQAGYTF. CDR3 sequence (DNA): TGTGCCAGCTCGCTTGGGGGGGGGCAGGCTGGCTACACCTTC.

In its sample, this clonotype was seen many times. The rearrangement uses TRBV20-1 and TRBJ2-7; unclear D gene. The CDR3 totals 14 residues. V was pared by 7 bases and J by 1 base, with 17 bases between. The germline gives CDR1 DFQATT, CDR2 SNEGSKA (reference sequence). The CDR3 DNA is TGCAGTGTCAGACCCGGGCCCCTATCCTACGAGCAGTACTTC. It encodes CSVRPGPLSYEQYF.

There are many counts of this clonotype. The rearrangement joins TRBV7-2 to TRBJ2-1; 8 positions match TRBD1. Germline CDR1 SGHTA, CDR2 FQGNSA. CDR3 length: 14 amino acids. Trimming at V came to 5 bases and at J to 13 bases, leaving 13 bases not matched to a gene. CDR3: CASSPPGTGLNQFF. DNA of the CDR3: TGTGCCAGCAGCCCCCCCGGGACAGGACTAAACCAGTTCTTC.

In its sample, this clonotype was seen many times. This sequence joins TRBV19 and TRBJ1-1; TRBD1 might be the D (6 bases). Germline CDR1 is LNHDA and CDR2 is SQIVND (reference sequence). CDR3 length equals 15 residues. Trimming removed 6 bases at V and 1 base at J, with 15 bases between. CDR3 region: CASRGGLGKNTEAFF. The DNA for the CDR3 is TGTGCCAGTAGGGGGGGGCTAGGTAAGAACACTGAAGCTTTCTTT.

A single count supports this clonotype. Compared with germline, one end of the junction differs, possibly owing to a read error. The V gene is TRBV6-4, the J gene TRBJ1-2, with a possible D match to TRBD1 (6 bases). Per germline, CDR1 MRHNA and CDR2 SNTAGT. The CDR3 contains 12 residues. CDR3 in amino acids: CASSGQTYGYIF. DNA of the CDR3: TGTGCCAGCAGCGGACAGACCTATGGCTACATCTTC.

This clonotype was observed many times. The chain recombines TRBV20-1 with TRBJ1-1; D is undetermined. V was pared by 5 bases and J by 1 base, with 8 bases between. From germline, CDR1 is DFQATT and CDR2 SNEGSKA (reference sequence). The CDR3 has 12 residues. The CDR3 DNA is TGCAGTGCTTCGGAGAAGAACACTGAAGCTTTCTTT. As protein: CSASEKNTEAFF.

This clonotype was seen many times. This rearrangement joins TRBV12-3 or TRBV12-4 to TRBJ1-1; D uncertain. The CDR3 is 14 amino acids. Trimming left V 5 bases short and J 1 base short, with 11 bases between. The CDR3 sequence: CASSALRGNTEAFF. DNA for the CDR3: TGTGCCAGCAGTGCCCTACGTGGGAACACTGAAGCTTTCTTT.

At least ten counts were recorded for this clonotype. The rearrangement uses TRBV7-9 and TRBJ1-2; D gene unclear. CDR1 and CDR2 from the germline V gene are SEHNR and FQNEAQ (reference sequence). The CDR3 consists of 17 residues. Trimming left V 4 bases short and J 2 bases short, with 20 bases between. DNA of the CDR3: TGTGCCAGCAGCTCTACCCAGGACGGAATCCAAAACTATGGCTACACCTTC. This sequence encodes CASSSTQDGIQNYGYTF. Using reference TRBV7-9 and TRBJ1-2 for the parts outside the CDR3, the full variable domain is DTGVSQNPRHKITKRGQNVTFRCDPISEHNRLYWYRQTLGQGPEFLTYFQNEAQLEKSRLLSDRFSAERPKGSFSTLEIQRTEQGDSAMYLCASSSTQDGIQNYGYTFGSGTRLTVV.

This clonotype has ten or more counts. The chain employs TRBV20-1 and TRBJ2-4; a weak D match, TRBD2 (7 bases). Per germline, CDR1 DFQATT and CDR2 SNEGSKA (reference sequence). The CDR3 contains 14 residues. V gave up 0 bases and J gave up 5 bases, with 11 bases separating them. CDR3 in amino acids: CSARDRGAENIQYF. The DNA of the CDR3 is TGCAGTGCTAGAGATCGGGGGGCAGAAAACATTCAGTACTTC.

This clonotype was seen a single time. Likely a read error: the CDR3 ends without its conserved phenylalanine or tryptophan. CDR3: CASSSDGYEQYL. The CDR3 DNA sequence: TGTGCCAGCAGTTCGGACGGCTACGAGCAGTACTTA. The chain recombines TRBV6-5 with TRBJ2-7; D gene ambiguous. CDR3 length: 12 amino acids. V shed 4 bases and J shed 3 bases, with 7 bases lying between them. Looked up from germline, CDR1 is MNHEY and CDR2 is SVGAGI.